The 10 T cell receptor beta chains below were found in one sample sequenced in a study of cytomegalovirus exposure and HLA in healthy donors. The study ran its PCR with 60 Vbeta and 13 Jbeta primers. Some clones are missing from TCRdb's copy, which holds only in-frame ones; the method was immunoSEQ multiplex PCR. The data contain roughly 100,000 clones, over 60% of them singletons. The sequenced sample consisted of PBMCs. The receptors were sampled from a woman aged 18-29 years in good health and CMV-seropositive.

V gene TRBV4-1 combines with J gene TRBJ2-1, with a tentative D call TRBD2 (5 bases). This CDR3 has 17 residues. The germline gives CDR1 MGHRA, CDR2 YSYEKL. V lost 4 bases and J lost 1, with 17 bases in between. The CDR3: CASSLVRLMGSYNEQFF. The CDR3 bases are TGCGCCAGCAGCCTGGTTAGACTAATGGGTTCCTACAATGAGCAGTTCTTC.

The V and J genes are TRBV28 and TRBJ1-2, with 9 bases identical to TRBD1. CDR3 length equals 16 residues. V dropped 4 bases and J dropped 2; count of bases not matched to a gene: 8. CDR1 and CDR2 (germline): MDHEN, SYDVKM. The CDR3 nucleotides read TGTGCCAGCAGTTCGGGACAGGGTCTATTCAACTATGGCTACACCTTC. Protein: CASSSGQGLFNYGYTF.

The J gene is TRBJ1-5, the V gene TRBV19; D is perhaps TRBD1 (5 bases). The CDR3 covers 15 residues. Looked up from germline, CDR1 is LNHDA and CDR2 is SQIVND (reference sequence). The V and J ends lost 5 bases and 3 bases respectively, with 14 bases between them. The DNA of the CDR3 is TGTGCCAGTAGTTCCCCGGGGGTTGCCAATCAGCCCCAGCATTTT. It translates to CASSSPGVANQPQHF.

The chain recombines TRBV6-1 with TRBJ2-7; TRBD2 matches at 9 bases. Losses at the gene ends were 2 bases for V and 3 bases for J; bases not matched to a gene: 2. Germline CDR1 is MNHNS and CDR2 is SASEGT. CDR3 length: 14 amino acids. The CDR3 DNA is TGTGCCAGCAGTGAACTAGCGGGAAACTACGAGCAGTACTTC. Its protein is CASSELAGNYEQYF.

The chain has TRBV15 and TRBJ1-6; unclear D gene. CDR3 size: 15 residues. Trimming cost V 1 base and J 6 bases, with 10 bases left between them. From germline, CDR1 is LNHNV and CDR2 YYDKDF (reference sequence). CDR3 amino acids: CATSRGGGVNSPLHF. In DNA, the CDR3 is TGTGCCACCAGCAGAGGAGGTGGAGTTAATTCACCCCTCCACTTT.

The gene calls are TRBV28 and TRBJ2-1; 7 nucleotides align to TRBD2. The CDR3 has 16 amino acids. Germline V lookup: CDR1 MDHEN, CDR2 SYDVKM. V trimming: 2 bases; J trimming: 10 bases; junction bases outside the gene matches: 14. The CDR3 sequence: CASSLAGGSSLWEQFF. The CDR3 bases are TGTGCCAGCAGTTTAGCTGGCGGGAGTTCCCTTTGGGAGCAGTTCTTC.

This chain connects TRBV5-1 to TRBJ2-7; 9 bases are a match to TRBD2. From germline, CDR1 is SGHRS and CDR2 YFSETQ. CDR3 length equals 16 residues. The V segment lost 1 base and the J segment 4 bases; nucleotides outside the gene matches: 9. In nucleotides, the CDR3 is TGCGCCAGCAGCTTGACCCCAGCGGGAGGATGGTACGAGCAGTACTTC. Translated, it gives CASSLTPAGGWYEQYF.

The CDR3 reads CASSPGLKVYGYTF. The CDR3 nucleotides are TGTGCCAGCAGCCCGGGACTGAAAGTGTATGGCTACACCTTC. This chain uses TRBV7-8 with TRBJ1-2; possible D gene TRBD1, 5 bases. The CDR3 has 14 amino acids. V was trimmed by 5 bases and J by 5 bases, leaving 15 bases between them. The germline V gene encodes CDR1 SGHVS and CDR2 FQNEAQ.

The chain has TRBV14 and TRBJ2-1; 10 bases align to TRBD2. Germline assignment: CDR1 SGHDN and CDR2 FVKESK. This CDR3 region has 17 residues. The ends lost 0 bases at V and 3 bases at J; junction bases unmatched: 5. Here the CDR3 reads CASSQDWGLAIYNEQFF. CDR3 DNA: TGTGCCAGCAGCCAAGACTGGGGACTAGCGATCTACAATGAGCAGTTCTTC.

The chain couples TRBV9 to TRBJ1-1; D may be TRBD1 (5 bases). The V and J ends lost 4 bases and 4 bases respectively, with 11 bases between them. Per the germline V gene, CDR1 is SGDLS and CDR2 is YYNGEE. This CDR3 is 13 amino acids long. The CDR3 bases are TGTGCCAGCAGCATTGGGGGAGGCACTGAAGCTTTCTTT. It codes for CASSIGGGTEAFF.